This T cell receptor (beta chain) was identified during a study of CD4+ T cells in melanoma (dated by TCRdb to between 2021 and 2022). With regard to the full study: Neoantigen-specific CD4+ T cells in human melanoma were what the study investigated.

The donors were people with melanoma. CDR3 length: 13 amino acids, cysteine to phenylalanine. The only DNA kept is the CDR3, 39 bases in frame from the first base. CDR1 KGHSH and CDR2 LQKENI were looked up in the germline V gene. V loses 6 bases of germline sequence and J loses 2 bases, and the interval between the two ends is 9 bases. Results the study describes overall, beyond this receptor: The report described a correlation between neoantigen-specific CD4+ T cells and the function of CD8+ T cells, macrophages and B cells. Diverse differentiation states were reported to be shown by neoantigen-specific CD4+ T cells in melanoma.

Note on this clone: The specificity of this receptor is unknown. The input lacks base qualities; no much larger clone sits a single base away.

The library was obtained by the immunoSEQ multiplex PCR assay. TCRdb carries this immuneACCESS record with in-frame sequences only. Its versions omit some clonotypes, under half of them owing to an unresolved V gene in the studies checked, with the rest unexplained. The sample yields roughly 9,600 clones; about 73% were counted once. The biggest ten clones account for roughly a quarter of the sample. Material for sequencing was cells from a culture (not recorded whether cultured in vitro). The V and J genes are TRBV18 and TRBJ2-3; 6 matching bases give a weak D call of TRBD1. The TCR originated in a human donor with melanoma. The CDR3 amino acid sequence is: CASSTGYTDTQYF. The nucleotide sequence reads as follows: TGTGCCAGCTCGACAGGTTACACAGATACGCAGTATTTT.